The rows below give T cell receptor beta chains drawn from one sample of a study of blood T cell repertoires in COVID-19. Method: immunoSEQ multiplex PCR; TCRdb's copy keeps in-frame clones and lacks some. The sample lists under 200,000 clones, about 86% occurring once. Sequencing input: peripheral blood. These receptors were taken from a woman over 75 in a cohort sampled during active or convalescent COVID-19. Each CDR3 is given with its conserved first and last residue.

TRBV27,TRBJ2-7,CASSLSGTGNYEQYF
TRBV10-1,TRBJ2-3,CASSDGGNTDTQYF
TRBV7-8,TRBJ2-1,CASTTVGGPNEQFF
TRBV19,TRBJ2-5,CASRTSGGQETQYF
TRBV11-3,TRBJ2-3,CASSPGGPNTDTQYF
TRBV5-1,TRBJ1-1,CASSVQGNTEAFF
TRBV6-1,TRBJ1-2,CASSEVTGSLYGYTF
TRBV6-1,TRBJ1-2,CASSEQAGHYGYTF
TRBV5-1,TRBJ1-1,CASSSAGTGFEAFF
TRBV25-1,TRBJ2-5,CASSEAVSAETQYF
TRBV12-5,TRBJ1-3,CASGSRVSGNTIYF
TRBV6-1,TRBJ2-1,CASSETRLSNEQFF
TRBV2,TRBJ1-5,CASSGRGANQPQHF
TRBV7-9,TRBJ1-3,CASTGQSGNTIYF
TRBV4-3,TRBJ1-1,CASSLGGRAFF
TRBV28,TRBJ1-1,CASSTGLKNTEAFF
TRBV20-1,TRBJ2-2,CSATLTGELFF
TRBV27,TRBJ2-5,CASSLSAQGGLETQYF
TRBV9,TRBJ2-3,CASSTRTGASTDTQYF
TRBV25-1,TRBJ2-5,CASSEDYGGGVETQYF
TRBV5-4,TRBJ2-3,CASSLGSTQYF
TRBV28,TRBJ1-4,CASSLYVGRGDEKLFF
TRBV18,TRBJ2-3,CASSPPRTSGVDTQYF
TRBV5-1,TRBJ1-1,CASSLLNAAKDEAFF
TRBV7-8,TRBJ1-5,CASSLGGTGYQPQHF
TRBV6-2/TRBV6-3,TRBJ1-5,CASSYAGEVSNQPQHF
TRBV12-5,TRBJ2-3,CASGLGTSGRSADTQYF
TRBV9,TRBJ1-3,CASSVGSGPRSGNTIYF
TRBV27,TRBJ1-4,CASSTWDRAEKLFF
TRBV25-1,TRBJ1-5,CASSQTGVSNQPQHF
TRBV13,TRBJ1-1,CASSIFRTEAFF
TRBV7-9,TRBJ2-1,CASSLSGRFYNEQFF
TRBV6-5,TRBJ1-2,CASSYRHDYGYTF
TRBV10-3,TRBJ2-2,CAISESILAPGELFF
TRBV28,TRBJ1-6,CASRSRGPLHF
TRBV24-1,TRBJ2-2,CATSDTRGAAGELFF
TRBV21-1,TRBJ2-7,CASSKGGGGRSYEQYF
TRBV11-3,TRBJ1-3,CASSFRTGTGNTIYF
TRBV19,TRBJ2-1,CASNLGQGVYEQFF
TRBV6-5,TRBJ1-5,CASIPRRRNQPQHF
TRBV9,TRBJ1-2,CASSAGGQGYYGYTF
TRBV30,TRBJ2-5,CAWSGLAGVEETQYF
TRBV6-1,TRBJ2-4,CASSGGLAESLAKNIQYF
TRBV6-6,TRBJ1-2,CASSQPGQGYGYTF